This T cell receptor (beta chain) was identified in a study of cytomegalovirus exposure and HLA in healthy donors. Study-wide results and caveats: Analysis performed later showed TCR beta chains linked to HLA being more clonally expanded than equally common others. In vitro experiments confirmed that three CMV-associated chains were specific for CMV antigens.

Comments on this clone: The antigen remains undetermined.

Donors were ostensibly healthy at sampling, although undocumented immune exposures were probable. Germline assignment: CDR1 LNHNV and CDR2 YYDKDF (reference sequence). This CDR3 comprises 16 residues. Trimming took 2 bases from V and 5 from J; bases not matched to a gene: 4. Amplification used 60 Vbeta primers and 13 Jbeta primers. Profiling relied on immunoSEQ multiplex PCR, and the TCRdb table lists in-frame clones only, not all of them. Of fewer than 140,000 clones listed, 70% to 75% are singletons. The rearrangement uses TRBV15 and TRBJ2-1; TRBD2 matches 12 bases. The TCR originated in a female donor in good health and CMV-seronegative. The sequencing sample was made of PBMCs. CDR3 nucleotides: TGTGCCACCAGCAGACCCCTAGCGGGAGGGGACAATGAGCAGTTCTTC. Protein sequence: CATSRPLAGGDNEQFF.